The 19 T cell receptor beta chains below all came from one sample that was sequenced in a study of blood T cells in healthy people across ages. For the second PCR, which ran for 7 to 11 cycles, a sample-barcoded 5' primer and a J-beta primer mix were used. TCRdb recomputed calls from the 5' RACE reads with MiXCR, one row per CDR3 protein. The top ten hold 20% to 25% of the sample, which has some 1,800,000 distinct CDR3 sequences, about two fifths seen once. Sequenced sample: blood. Receptor source: a human donor in good health.

V and J are TRBV9 and TRBJ2-4; weak D call: TRBD1 (6 bases). Looked up from germline, CDR1 is SGDLS and CDR2 is YYNGEE. The CDR3 is 14 residues long. V lost 4 bases to trimming and J lost 7 bases, with 15 bases between them. The chain's CDR3 is CASSPRDTLNIQYF. CDR3 DNA sequence: TGTGCCAGCAGCCCCCGGGACACCTTGAACATTCAGTACTTC.

Comment on this clonotype: Compared with germline, one end of the junction differs, possibly owing to a read error. This chain joins TRBV28 and TRBJ1-4; no firm D call. The CDR3 contains 16 residues. Germline V gene data show CDR1 as MDHEN and CDR2 as SYDVKM. This chain's CDR3 is CASSLLGESTNEKRFF. For the CDR3, the DNA is TGTGCCAGCAGTTTACTGGGAGAGTCAACTAATGAAAAACGGTTTTTT.

This clonotype was seen a handful of times. This rearrangement joins TRBV7-3 to TRBJ2-1; D assignment may be TRBD1 or TRBD2 (6 bases each). Germline V CDR1 and CDR2: SGHTA, FQGTGA. V was cut by 5 bases and J by 12 bases, with 14 bases left in between. The CDR3 is 12 residues long. CDR3 sequence reads: CASSRGQGMQFF. For the CDR3, the DNA is TGTGCCAGCAGCCGGGGGCAGGGGATGCAGTTCTTC.

This clonotype occurred a few times. This rearrangement joins TRBV9 to TRBJ2-7; 11 bases are shared with TRBD2. V shed 0 bases, J shed 4 bases, and the junction held 9 bases outside the gene matches. This CDR3 comprises 17 residues. Germline V CDR1 and CDR2: SGDLS, YYNGEE. The CDR3 DNA reads as TGTGCCAGCAGCGTAGGGGGTAGCGGGGGGGTCTCGTACGAGCAGTACTTC. It translates to CASSVGGSGGVSYEQYF. Using reference TRBV9 and TRBJ2-7 for the parts outside the CDR3, the full variable domain is DSGVTQTPKHLITATGQRVTLRCSPRSGDLSVYWYQQSLDQGLQFLIQYYNGEERAKGNILERFSAQQFPDLHSELNLSSLELGDSALYFCASSVGGSGGVSYEQYFGPGTRLTVT.

This clonotype was seen more than once but under ten times. V is TRBV4-3 and J is TRBJ2-7; tentatively, D is TRBD1 (6 bases). The CDR3 runs 13 residues. Germline V gene lookup returns CDR1 LGHNA and CDR2 YSLEER. V dropped 1 base and J dropped 5 bases, with 9 bases sitting between them. The chain's CDR3 is CASSQGQAHEQYF. Here the CDR3 DNA reads TGCGCCAGCAGCCAAGGACAGGCCCACGAGCAGTACTTC.

This chain uses TRBV9 with TRBJ2-2; no clear D gene. Trimming left V 3 bases short and J 1 base short, with 4 bases between. The CDR3 spans 13 residues. The germline V gene has CDR1 SGDLS and CDR2 YYNGEE. The CDR3 loop reads CASSGENTGELFF. CDR3 bases: TGTGCCAGCAGCGGAGAGAACACCGGGGAGCTGTTTTTT.

This rearrangement joins TRBV29-1 to TRBJ2-3, with 8 bases identical to TRBD1. Losses at the gene ends were 7 bases for V and 14 bases for J; bases not matched to a gene: 17. This CDR3 spans 13 amino acids. The V gene's germline CDR1 is SQVTM and CDR2 ANQGSEA. The CDR3: CSAPQGALPGGYF. CDR3 sequence (DNA): TGCAGCGCCCCCCAGGGGGCTCTCCCCGGCGGGTATTTT.

The chain joins TRBV28 to TRBJ2-5; a possible D gene is TRBD2 (6 bases). In germline, CDR1 is MDHEN, CDR2 SYDVKM. V was cut by 3 bases and J by 5 bases, with 19 bases left in between. This CDR3 is 16 amino acids long. The CDR3 sequence: CASSFRRRGRWETQYF. The CDR3 nucleotides read TGTGCCAGCAGTTTCCGCCGCAGAGGGAGGTGGGAGACCCAGTACTTC.

For this clonotype: A far larger clone differs by one base, so this is likely a read error. The chain couples TRBV5-1 to TRBJ2-6; possibly TRBD1 for D (6 bases). Germline V gene data show CDR1 as SGHRS and CDR2 as YFSETQ. This CDR3 spans 15 amino acids. In DNA, the CDR3 is TGCGCCAGCAGCCCACAGGGCTCTGGGGCCAGCGTCCTGACTTTC. It yields the protein CASSPQGSGASVLTF. Full variable domain (outside the CDR3, taken from reference TRBV5-1 and TRBJ2-6): KAGVTQTPRYLIKTRGQQVTLSCSPISGHRSVSWYQQTPGQGLQFLFEYFSETQRNKGNFPGRFSGRQFSNSRSEMNVSTLELGDSALYLCASSPQGSGASVLTFGAGSRLTVL.

Turning to this clonotype: Compared with germline, one end of the junction differs, possibly owing to a read error. DNA for the CDR3: TGCGCCAACAGCTGGGGGACAGGGATAAACATTCAGTACTTC. Translation gives CANSWGTGINIQYF. This chain connects TRBV5-1 to TRBJ2-4; 9 nucleotides line up with TRBD1. The germline gives CDR1 SGHRS, CDR2 YFSETQ. The CDR3 runs to 14 residues.

V is TRBV15 and J is TRBJ1-1; D is uncertain. The CDR3 extends over 15 amino acids. Germline CDR1 is LNHNV and CDR2 is YYDKDF (reference sequence). Trimming took off 0 bases at V and 3 bases at J, with 11 bases between the two ends. CDR3 coding DNA: TGTGCCACCAGCAGAGATAGGCACTCAGACACTGAAGCTTTCTTT. It codes for CATSRDRHSDTEAFF.

The chain combines TRBV29-1 with TRBJ2-5, with unresolved D. The CDR3 length is 13 residues. V lost 4 bases and J 4 bases, leaving 13 bases between the germline ends. CDR1 and CDR2 (germline): SQVTM, ANQGSEA. The CDR3 reads CSVGPRHLETQYF. The CDR3 nucleotides read TGCAGCGTTGGCCCTCGTCATTTAGAGACCCAGTACTTC. The whole variable domain, filled in from reference TRBV29-1 and TRBJ2-5, reads SAVISQKPSRDICQRGTSLTIQCQVDSQVTMMFWYRQQPGQSLTLIATANQGSEATYESGFVIDKFPISRPNLTFSTLTVSNMSPEDSSIYLCSVGPRHLETQYFGPGTRLLVL.

The chain employs TRBV5-1 and TRBJ1-5; TRBD1 matches 9 bases. J gave up 3 bases and V 4 bases, and 8 bases lay outside the gene matches. Germline lookup yields CDR1 SGHRS and CDR2 YFSETQ. This CDR3 has 16 amino acids. The CDR3 loop is CASSPGQGGLNQPQHF. The CDR3 DNA is TGCGCCAGCAGCCCGGGACAGGGTGGCCTCAATCAGCCCCAGCATTTT. Combining the CDR3 with reference TRBV5-1 and TRBJ1-5 gives the whole variable domain KAGVTQTPRYLIKTRGQQVTLSCSPISGHRSVSWYQQTPGQGLQFLFEYFSETQRNKGNFPGRFSGRQFSNSRSEMNVSTLELGDSALYLCASSPGQGGLNQPQHFGDGTRLSIL.

The chain joins TRBV28 to TRBJ2-5; D might be TRBD1 (6 bases). Germline lookup yields CDR1 MDHEN and CDR2 SYDVKM. V dropped 9 bases and J dropped 2 bases, with 13 bases sitting between them. This CDR3 has 13 residues. CDR3 bases: TGTGCCAGTGCCGACAGGACTCAAGAGACCCAGTACTTC. The encoded protein is CASADRTQETQYF.

As concerns this clonotype: Given a much more abundant clone one base away, this may be a read error. V gene TRBV7-2 combines with J gene TRBJ1-2, with unresolved D. The CDR3 runs to 14 residues. Trimming removed 5 bases from V and 0 bases from J, with 10 bases in between. The germline V gene has CDR1 SGHTA and CDR2 FQGNSA. The CDR3 reads CASSDDPTNYGYTF. The DNA for the CDR3 is TGTGCCAGCAGCGACGACCCGACTAACTATGGCTACACCTTC. The full variable domain, with the rest looked up from reference TRBV7-2 and TRBJ1-2, is GAGVSQSPSNKVTEKGKDVELRCDPISGHTALYWYRQSLGQGLEFLIYFQGNSAPDKSGLPSDRFSAERTGGSVSTLTIQRTQQEDSAVYLCASSDDPTNYGYTFGSGTRLTVV.

This clonotype turned up a few times. CDR3 nucleotide sequence: TGTGCCAGCAGCGTCGGTCAGACAGCGAACACTGAAGCTTTCTTT. It codes for CASSVGQTANTEAFF. V usage is TRBV9 and J usage is TRBJ1-1, with D maybe TRBD1 (5 bases). The V gene's germline CDR1 is SGDLS and CDR2 YYNGEE. The CDR3 is 15 residues long. Trimming shortened V by 2 bases and J by 1 base, and 12 bases separated the two germline ends.

The V gene is TRBV5-6, the J gene TRBJ2-5, with TRBD2 identical over 10 bases. This CDR3 spans 14 amino acids. With 4 bases clipped from V and 6 bases from J, the junction kept 6 bases outside the gene matches. The germline V gene has CDR1 SGHDT and CDR2 YYEEEE. The CDR3 sequence is CASSVAGGRKTQYF. The CDR3 bases are TGTGCCAGCAGCGTAGCGGGGGGCAGGAAGACCCAGTACTTC. The whole variable domain, filled in from reference TRBV5-6 and TRBJ2-5, reads DAGVTQSPTHLIKTRGQQVTLRCSPKSGHDTVSWYQQALGQGPQFIFQYYEEEERQRGNFPDRFSGHQFPNYSSELNVNALLLGDSALYLCASSVAGGRKTQYFGPGTRLLVL.

The rearrangement uses TRBV15 and TRBJ2-7; 8 bases agree with TRBD1. Trimming cost V 0 bases and J 4 bases; bases outside gene matches: 2. This CDR3 spans 14 amino acids. Germline V gives CDR1 LNHNV, CDR2 YYDKDF (reference sequence). The CDR3 DNA reads TGTGCCACCAGCAGAGAAGACAGGGGTTACGAGCAGTACTTC. Translating it yields CATSREDRGYEQYF. Using reference TRBV15 and TRBJ2-7 for the parts outside the CDR3, the full variable domain is DAMVIQNPRYQVTQFGKPVTLSCSQTLNHNVMYWYQQKSSQAPKLLFHYYDKDFNNEADTPDNFQSRRPNTSFCFLDIRSPGLGDTAMYLCATSREDRGYEQYFGPGTRLTVT.

This rearrangement joins TRBV5-1 to TRBJ1-2; D remains unclear. V lost 4 bases to trimming and J lost 5 bases, with 15 bases between them. The germline V gene encodes CDR1 SGHRS and CDR2 YFSETQ. The CDR3 sequence is 14 residues long. The CDR3 loop reads CASSPRIDGYGYTF. For the CDR3, the DNA is TGCGCCAGCAGCCCTCGGATAGACGGGTATGGCTACACCTTC.